This T cell receptor (beta chain) was identified during a study of cytomegalovirus exposure and HLA in healthy donors. The donors comprised healthy bone marrow donors. The PCR ran on 60 Vbeta and 13 Jbeta primers. Original analysis: Roughly 10 million shared chains were among tens of millions of unique TCR beta chains counted in a later analysis. The method was immunoSEQ multiplex PCR; TCRdb's version includes in-frame clones alone and lacks a portion of them. V and J calls and clone size are as listed in that table; D and trimming were resolved from the DNA. The profile shows some 180,000 clones, 70% to 80% of them singletons. CDR3 size: 13 residues. Germline assignment: CDR1 SGHRS and CDR2 YFSETQ. With V trimmed by 2 bases and J by 8 bases, 5 bases remained unmatched. Of note for this clone: Its target is unknown.

Findings of the study overall: A few chains linked to CMV were shown in vitro to be specific for CMV antigens.

V usage is TRBV5-1 and J usage is TRBJ1-2; TRBD1 agrees at 8 bases. The sample taken for sequencing was PBMCs. This receptor was obtained from a man aged 18 to 29 in good health and CMV-seronegative. CDR3: CASSFPGGDGYTF. The CDR3 DNA is TGCGCCAGCAGCTTTCCAGGGGGCGACGGCTACACCTTC.